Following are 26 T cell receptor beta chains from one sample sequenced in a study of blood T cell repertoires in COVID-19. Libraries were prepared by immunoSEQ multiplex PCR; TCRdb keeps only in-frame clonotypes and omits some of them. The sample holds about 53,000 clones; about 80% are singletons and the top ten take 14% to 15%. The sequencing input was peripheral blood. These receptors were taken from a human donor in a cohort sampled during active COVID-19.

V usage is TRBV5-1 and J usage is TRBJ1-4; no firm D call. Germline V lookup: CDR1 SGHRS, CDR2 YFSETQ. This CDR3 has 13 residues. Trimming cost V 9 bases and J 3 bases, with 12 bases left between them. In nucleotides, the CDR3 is TGCGCCAAGCAGGTGGCCTCTAATGAAAAACTGTTTTTT. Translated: CAKQVASNEKLFF.

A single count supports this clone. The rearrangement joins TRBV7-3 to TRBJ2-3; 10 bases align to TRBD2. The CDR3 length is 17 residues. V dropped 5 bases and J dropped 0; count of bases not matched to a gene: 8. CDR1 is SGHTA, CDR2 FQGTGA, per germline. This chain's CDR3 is CASSLSRTSGSTDTQYF. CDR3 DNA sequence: TGTGCCAGCAGCCTCTCCCGGACTAGCGGAAGCACAGATACGCAGTATTTT.

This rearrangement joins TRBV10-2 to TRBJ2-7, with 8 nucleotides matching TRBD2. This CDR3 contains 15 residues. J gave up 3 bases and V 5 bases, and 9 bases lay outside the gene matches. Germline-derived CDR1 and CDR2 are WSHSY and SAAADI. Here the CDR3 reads CASSLTSGTSYEQYF. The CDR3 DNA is TGCGCCAGCAGTCTCACCTCCGGGACTAGCTACGAGCAGTACTTC.

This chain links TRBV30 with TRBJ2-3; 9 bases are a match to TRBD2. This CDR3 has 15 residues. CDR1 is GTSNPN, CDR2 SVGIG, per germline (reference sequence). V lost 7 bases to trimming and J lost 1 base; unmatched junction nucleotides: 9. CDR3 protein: CASQAASGGTDTQYF. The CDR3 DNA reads TGTGCCTCCCAAGCTGCTAGCGGGGGCACAGATACGCAGTATTTT.

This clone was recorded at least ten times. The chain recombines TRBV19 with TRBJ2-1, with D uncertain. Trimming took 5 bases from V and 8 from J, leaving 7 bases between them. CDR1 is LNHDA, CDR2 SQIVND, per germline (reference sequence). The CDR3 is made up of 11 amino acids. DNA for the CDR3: TGTGCCAGTAGTGGCATTGATGAGCAGTTCTTC. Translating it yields CASSGIDEQFF.

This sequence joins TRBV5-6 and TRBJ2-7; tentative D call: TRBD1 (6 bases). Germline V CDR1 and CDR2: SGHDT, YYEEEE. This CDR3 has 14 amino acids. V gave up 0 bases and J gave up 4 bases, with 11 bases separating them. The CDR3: CASSLGQVRYEQYF. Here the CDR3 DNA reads TGTGCCAGCAGCTTGGGACAGGTACGTTACGAGCAGTACTTC. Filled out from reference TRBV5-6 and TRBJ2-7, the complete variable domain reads DAGVTQSPTHLIKTRGQQVTLRCSPKSGHDTVSWYQQALGQGPQFIFQYYEEEERQRGNFPDRFSGHQFPNYSSELNVNALLLGDSALYLCASSLGQVRYEQYFGPGTRLTVT.

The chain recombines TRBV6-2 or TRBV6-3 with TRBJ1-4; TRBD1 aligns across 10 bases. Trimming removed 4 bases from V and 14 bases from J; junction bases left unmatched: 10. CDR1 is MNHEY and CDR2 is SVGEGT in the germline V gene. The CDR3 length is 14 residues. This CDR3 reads CASSSVGQGRRLFF. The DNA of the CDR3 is TGTGCCAGCAGTTCCGTGGGACAGGGGAGGAGGCTGTTTTTT.

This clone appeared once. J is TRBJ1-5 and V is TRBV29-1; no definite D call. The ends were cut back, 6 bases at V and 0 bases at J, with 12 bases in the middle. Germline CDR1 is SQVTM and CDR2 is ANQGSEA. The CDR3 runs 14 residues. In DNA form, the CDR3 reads TGCAGCGTCGCAGGTCTTTATAGCAATCAGCCCCAGCATTTT. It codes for CSVAGLYSNQPQHF.

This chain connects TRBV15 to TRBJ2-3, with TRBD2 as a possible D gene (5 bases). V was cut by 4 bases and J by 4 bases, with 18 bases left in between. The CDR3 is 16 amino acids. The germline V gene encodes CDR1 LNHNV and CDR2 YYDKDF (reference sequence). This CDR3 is CATSTGPGILADTQYF. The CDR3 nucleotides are TGTGCCACCAGCACAGGACCGGGGATACTGGCAGATACGCAGTATTTT.

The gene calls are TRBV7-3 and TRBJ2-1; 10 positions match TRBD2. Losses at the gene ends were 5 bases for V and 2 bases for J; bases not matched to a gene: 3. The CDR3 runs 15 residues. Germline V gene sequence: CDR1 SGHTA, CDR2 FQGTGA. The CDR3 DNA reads TGTGCCAGCAGCAACAGCGGGGGGGCCTACAATGAGCAGTTCTTC. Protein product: CASSNSGGAYNEQFF. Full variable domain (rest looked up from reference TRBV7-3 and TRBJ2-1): GAGVSQTPSNKVTEKGKYVELRCDPISGHTALYWYRQSLGQGPEFLIYFQGTGAADDSGLPNDRFFAVRPEGSVSTLKIQRTERGDSAVYLCASSNSGGAYNEQFFGPGTRLTVL.

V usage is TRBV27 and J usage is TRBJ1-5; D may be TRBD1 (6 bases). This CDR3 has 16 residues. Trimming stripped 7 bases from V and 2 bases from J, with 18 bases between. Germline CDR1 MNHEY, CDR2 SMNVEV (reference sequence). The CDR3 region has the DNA TGTGCCAGCAAGCCCTGGGACACCTTGGGCAATCAGCCCCAGCATTTT. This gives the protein CASKPWDTLGNQPQHF.

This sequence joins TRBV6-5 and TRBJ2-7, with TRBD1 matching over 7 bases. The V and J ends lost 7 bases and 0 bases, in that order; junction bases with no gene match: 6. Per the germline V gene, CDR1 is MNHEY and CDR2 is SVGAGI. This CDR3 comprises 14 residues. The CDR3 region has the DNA TGTGCCAGCACTTCGGACAGGTTCTCCTACGAGCAGTACTTC. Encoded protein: CASTSDRFSYEQYF.

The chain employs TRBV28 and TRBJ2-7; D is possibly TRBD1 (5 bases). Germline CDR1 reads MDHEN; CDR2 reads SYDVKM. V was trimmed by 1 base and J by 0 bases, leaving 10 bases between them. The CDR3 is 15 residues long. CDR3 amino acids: CASSLLGDSSYEQYF. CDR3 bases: TGTGCCAGCAGTTTATTAGGGGATAGCTCCTACGAGCAGTACTTC.

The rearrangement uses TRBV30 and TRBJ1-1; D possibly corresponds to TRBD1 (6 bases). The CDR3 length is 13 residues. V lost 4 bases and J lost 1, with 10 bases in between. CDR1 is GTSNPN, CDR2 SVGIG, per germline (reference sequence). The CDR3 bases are TGTGCCTGGACCGGACAGCCGAACACTGAAGCTTTCTTT. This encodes CAWTGQPNTEAFF. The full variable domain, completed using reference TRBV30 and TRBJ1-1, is SQTIHQWPATLVQPVGSPLSLECTVEGTSNPNLYWYRQAAGRGLQLLFYSVGIGQISSEVPQNLSASRPQDRQFILSSKKLLLSDSGFYLCAWTGQPNTEAFFGQGTRLTVV.

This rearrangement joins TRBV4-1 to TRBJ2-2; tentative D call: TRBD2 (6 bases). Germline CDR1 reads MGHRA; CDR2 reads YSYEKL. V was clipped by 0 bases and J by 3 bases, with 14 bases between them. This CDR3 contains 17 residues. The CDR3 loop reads CASSQEGREAYTGELFF. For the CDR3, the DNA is TGCGCCAGCAGCCAAGAAGGAAGGGAGGCCTACACCGGGGAGCTGTTTTTT.

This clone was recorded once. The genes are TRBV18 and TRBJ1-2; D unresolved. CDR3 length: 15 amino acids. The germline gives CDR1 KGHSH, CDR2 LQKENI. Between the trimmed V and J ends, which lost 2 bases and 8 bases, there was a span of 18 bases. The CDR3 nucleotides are TGTGCCAGCTCACCAGATACTGGAGGTCGTGGCGGCTACACCTTC. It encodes CASSPDTGGRGGYTF.

The CDR3, as DNA: TGTGCCAGCAGCTTGACGGGGATTGGGCTGTTTTTT. Protein: CASSLTGIGLFF. The chain carries TRBV5-8 and TRBJ1-4; no definite D call. This CDR3 spans 12 amino acids. CDR1 is SGHTS and CDR2 is YDEGEE in the germline V gene. V lost 1 base to trimming and J lost 14 bases, with 12 bases between them.

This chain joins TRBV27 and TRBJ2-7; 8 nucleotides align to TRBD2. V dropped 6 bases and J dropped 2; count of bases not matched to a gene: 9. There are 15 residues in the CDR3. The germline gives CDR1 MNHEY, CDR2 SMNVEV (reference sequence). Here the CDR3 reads CASRRGGPYPYEQYF. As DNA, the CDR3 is TGTGCCAGCAGACGGGGGGGCCCGTACCCCTACGAGCAGTACTTC.

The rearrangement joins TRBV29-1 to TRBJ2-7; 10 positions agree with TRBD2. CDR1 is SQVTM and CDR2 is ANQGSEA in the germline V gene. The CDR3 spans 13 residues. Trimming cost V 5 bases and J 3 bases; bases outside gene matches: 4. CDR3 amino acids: CSVILAGSYEQYF. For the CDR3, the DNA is TGCAGCGTTATACTAGCGGGGAGCTACGAGCAGTACTTC.

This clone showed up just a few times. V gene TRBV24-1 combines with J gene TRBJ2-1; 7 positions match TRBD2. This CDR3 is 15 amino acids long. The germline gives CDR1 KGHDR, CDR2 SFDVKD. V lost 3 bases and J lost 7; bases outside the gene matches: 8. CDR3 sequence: CATSDGLASGNEQFF. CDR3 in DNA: TGTGCCACCAGTGATGGGTTGGCTAGCGGAAATGAGCAGTTCTTC.

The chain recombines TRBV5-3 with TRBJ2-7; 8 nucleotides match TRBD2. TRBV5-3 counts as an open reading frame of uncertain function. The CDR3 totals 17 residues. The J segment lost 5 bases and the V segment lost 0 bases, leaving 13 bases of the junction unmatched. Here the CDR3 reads CARSLALPGGLQDEQYF. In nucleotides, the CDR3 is TGTGCCAGAAGCTTGGCTCTCCCGGGGGGGCTCCAGGACGAGCAGTACTTC.

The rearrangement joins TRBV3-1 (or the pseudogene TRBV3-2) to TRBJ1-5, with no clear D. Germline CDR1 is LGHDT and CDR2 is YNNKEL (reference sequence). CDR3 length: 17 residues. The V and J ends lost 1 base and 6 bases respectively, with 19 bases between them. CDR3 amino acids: CASSQAWFRPLGQPQHF. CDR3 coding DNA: TGTGCCAGCAGCCAAGCTTGGTTCAGGCCCCTCGGTCAGCCCCAGCATTTT.

CDR3 protein: CASSLRQVSYNEQFF. The CDR3 nucleotides read TGTGCCAGCAGTTTACGGCAGGTCTCCTACAATGAGCAGTTCTTC. The V gene is TRBV28, the J gene TRBJ2-1; D remains unclear. Germline CDR1 is MDHEN and CDR2 is SYDVKM. Trimming cost V 2 bases and J 0 bases, with 8 bases left between them. The CDR3 contains 15 residues.

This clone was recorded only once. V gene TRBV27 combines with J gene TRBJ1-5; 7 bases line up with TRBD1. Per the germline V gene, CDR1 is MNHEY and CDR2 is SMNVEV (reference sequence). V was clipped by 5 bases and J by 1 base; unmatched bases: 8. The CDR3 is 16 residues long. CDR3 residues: CASSRQGLRSNQPQHF. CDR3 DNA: TGTGCCAGCAGTAGACAGGGCCTAAGGAGCAATCAGCCCCAGCATTTT.

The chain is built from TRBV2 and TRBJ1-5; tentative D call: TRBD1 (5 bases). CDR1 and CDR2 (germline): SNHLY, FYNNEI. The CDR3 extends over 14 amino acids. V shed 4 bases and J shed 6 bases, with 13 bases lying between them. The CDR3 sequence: CASSAPTGSQPQHF. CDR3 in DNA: TGTGCCAGCAGTGCGCCCACAGGCAGTCAGCCCCAGCATTTT.

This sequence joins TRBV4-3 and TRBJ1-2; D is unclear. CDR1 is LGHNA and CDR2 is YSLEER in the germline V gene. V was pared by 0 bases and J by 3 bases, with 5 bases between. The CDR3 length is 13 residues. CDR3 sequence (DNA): TGCGCCAGCAGCCAAGATTCAGACTATGGCTACACCTTC. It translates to CASSQDSDYGYTF.